The following is a T cell receptor beta chain sequence with its context. These data come from a study of technical replicates of blood from a handful of donors. Assay: immunoSEQ multiplex PCR; the TCRdb copy retains only in-frame clones and omits some. This sample carries 62,000 or so clones, 70% to 90% of them seen once, and the ten largest clones take 5.2%. CDR1 and CDR2 from the germline V gene are LGHNT and FRNRAP. This CDR3 has 14 amino acids. The trim removed 3 bases at V and 6 bases at J, leaving 2 bases unmatched. The genes are TRBV12-5 and TRBJ2-1, with 10 bases lining up with TRBD1. The sample consisted of PBMCs. The TCR was taken from a human donor in good health. Some clones in this sample may be carry-over from other donors' samples. The CDR3 here is CASGFGTGVNEQFF. The CDR3 DNA is TGTGCTAGTGGTTTCGGGACAGGGGTCAATGAGCAGTTCTTC.